This T cell receptor (beta chain) was sequenced in a study of molecular identifiers for immune sequencing clone quantification. TCRdb analysed the PCR reads with MiXCR anew, one entry per CDR3 protein. The data contain about 640,000 distinct CDR3 sequences, about 20% of them seen just once; the ten biggest clones take up 0.85% to 0.9%. The clonotype was recovered from a human donor in good health. Some libraries in this study had Jurkat cell RNA spiked in. The material sequenced was naive CD8+ T cells from blood, with Jurkat cell RNA spiked in. As to subset: FACS-sorted CD8+CD4-CCR7+CD45RA+ naive T cells.

CDR3 nucleotide sequence: TGCAGTGCTAGAGTAGGACTAGCTCCAGATACGCAGTATTTT. As protein: CSARVGLAPDTQYF. This chain joins TRBV20-1 and TRBJ2-3; 8 nucleotides agree with TRBD2. The CDR3 extends over 14 amino acids. V lost 1 base to trimming and J lost 4 bases; unmatched junction nucleotides: 4. Germline loops: CDR1 DFQATT, CDR2 SNEGSKA (reference sequence).